The T cell receptor beta chain described here comes from a study of type 1 and type 2 diabetes patients. Study observations and caveats: Between type 2 diabetes and control samples, V and J usage averaged roughly 0.97 correlation.

This clonotype was detected only a few times. The antigen is unknown. The PCR template was genomic DNA. Amplification of the beta chain CDR3 used 30 forward and 13 reverse multiplex primers. TCRdb recomputed calls from the multiplex PCR reads with MiXCR, one row per CDR3 protein. This table has about 250,000 distinct CDR3 sequences, roughly 50% appearing once. The CDR3 runs to 13 residues. Germline loops: CDR1 LNHNV, CDR2 YYDKDF (reference sequence). V lost 0 bases and J 5 bases, leaving 7 bases between the germline ends. Material for sequencing was peripheral blood mononuclear cells (PBMCs). This TCR came from a man younger than 35 with type 2 diabetes. The V gene is TRBV15, the J gene TRBJ1-2; D remains ambiguous. The CDR3 reads CATSRDFGYGYTF. As DNA, the CDR3 is TGTGCCACCAGCAGAGATTTTGGGTATGGCTACACCTTC.